The rows below give T cell receptor beta chains drawn from one sample of a study of shared clonotypes between healthy human individuals. Data came from immunoSEQ multiplex PCR; TCRdb stores just in-frame clones and leaves some out. In the table there are about 87,000 clones, roughly 45% of which are singletons. Sequencing used PBMCs. All receptors come from a woman aged 40-49 years in good health. Some clones in this sample may be carry-over from other donors' samples. The CDR3 runs from the conserved cysteine through the conserved F or W. The order of the fields is V gene, D gene, CDR3 protein. D genes are given only for firm matches.

TRBV28 TRBD2 CASSSGSENEQFF
TRBV7-7 NA CASSLPTSMRTYNEQFF
TRBV5-6 NA CASSLGALRNEKLFF
TRBV7-2 TRBD1 CASSSSTGAFYEQYF
TRBV6-6 NA CASSYSGAIVPETQYF
TRBV28 NA CASSLTGTPRPQHF
TRBV28 TRBD1 CASSFGDRLWYGYTF
TRBV10-3 NA CATLGTGYTF
TRBV5-4 TRBD1 CAARTGVGSYNEQFF
TRBV28 NA CAKPWRGLDGQFF
TRBV13 NA CASSPMTDEAFF
TRBV6-1 NA CASRRGSYGTQYF
TRBV4-1 NA CASSQGRGRGTEAFF
TRBV28 NA CASSTGNYGYTF
TRBV29-1 NA CSVESAASYEQYF
TRBV2 TRBD1 CASTDRTNTGELFF
TRBV10-3 NA CAIARDELTEAFF